This is a list of T cell receptor beta chains from one sample in a study of post-analysis software for immune sequencing data. TCRdb reprocessed the PCR reads via MiXCR and lists one record per CDR3 protein. The table includes roughly 180,000 distinct CDR3 sequences, roughly 31% detected once. Sequenced input: blood. The receptor set was obtained from a girl aged 5-17 years with multiple sclerosis. CDR3s include the opening cysteine and the closing phenylalanine or tryptophan. Each record gives: V gene, J gene, CDR3 protein.

TRBV7-9	TRBJ1-6	CASSLAAGGVDTLHF
TRBV6-1	TRBJ2-7	CASSENWSSYEQYF
TRBV12-3/TRBV12-4	TRBJ2-7	CASSRRDREAYEQYF
TRBV7-9	TRBJ2-1	CASSLTVYNEQFF
TRBV18	TRBJ1-2	CASSPQPDTADYGYTF
TRBV12-3/TRBV12-4	TRBJ2-5	CASSTTSVNEQYF
TRBV5-1	TRBJ2-7	CASSWDISIEQYF
TRBV6-2/TRBV6-3	TRBJ1-6	CASSYSKGRDSPLHF
TRBV15	TRBJ1-4	CATSRSTGNKEKLFF
TRBV7-9	TRBJ2-5	CASSPRLAGGPRDETQYF
TRBV3-1	TRBJ1-2	CASSQDAGQGFYTF
TRBV20-1	.	CSVTLAGEETQYF
TRBV9	TRBJ2-2	CASSVAERDTTGELFF
TRBV30	TRBJ2-1	CAWSVGNEQFF
TRBV12-3/TRBV12-4	TRBJ2-3	CASSFLGSTDTQYF
TRBV10-3	TRBJ2-3	CAIRPASGGGTDTQYF
TRBV7-2	TRBJ1-2	CASSLKGTGVNYGYTF
TRBV5-6	TRBJ1-1	CASSLERLNTEAFF
TRBV4-1	TRBJ1-2	CASSQDRTNHMNYGYTF
TRBV4-1	TRBJ1-1	CASSQEGDGTEAFF
TRBV28	TRBJ2-7	CASGIGTPYEQYF
TRBV28	TRBJ2-7	CASRPSGTSAYEQYF
TRBV7-2	TRBJ2-7	CASTLAGVTYEQYF
TRBV5-1	TRBJ2-1	CTSSMTSGPYNEQFF
TRBV4-1	TRBJ2-2	CASSQESAGLVPGELFF
TRBV4-3	TRBJ2-1	CASSQDEGGAYNEQFF
TRBV20-1	TRBJ2-7	CRANVGGPQYF
TRBV12-3/TRBV12-4	TRBJ1-1	CASTPLDWPGSTEAFF
TRBV28	TRBJ2-5	CASADNRQYF
TRBV9	TRBJ2-1	CASSPSGRGYNEQFF
TRBV12-3/TRBV12-4	TRBJ1-2	CASSSHPTGNYGYTF
TRBV4-1	TRBJ2-7	CASSQLADGYEQYF
TRBV5-1	TRBJ1-5	CASEAGDSNQPQHF
TRBV6-1	TRBJ1-5	CASSQRTGQKTSNQPQHF
TRBV7-9	TRBJ2-1	CASTRGAGLNEQFF
TRBV20-1	TRBJ1-1	CSARLMGKGSEAFF
TRBV11-2	TRBJ2-4	CASSLVKNIQYF
TRBV5-1	TRBJ2-3	CTSSLRLRGDTQYF
TRBV12-3/TRBV12-4	TRBJ2-7	CASSLRTPSYEQYF
TRBV3-1	TRBJ1-1	CASSLGHPNTEAFF
TRBV7-2	TRBJ1-1	CASSPDLMRQRLTEAFF
TRBV20-1	TRBJ1-1	CSARHNRDPRAAEAFF
TRBV20-1	TRBJ1-2	CSATYRGQDGYTF
TRBV7-2	TRBJ2-1	CASSSLLRGAEQFF
TRBV27	TRBJ2-1	CASSLRLAVLYDEQFF
TRBV4-2	TRBJ2-7	CASSQVRANSDYEQYF
TRBV5-1	TRBJ2-1	CASAPPSGDNEQFF
TRBV5-1	TRBJ1-5	CASSLEGGFGNQPQHF
TRBV11-2	TRBJ1-5	CASSPATGGSHQPQHF
TRBV4-1	TRBJ1-1	CASSQPGSGNTEAFF
TRBV20-1	TRBJ2-1	CSASARASYNEQFF
TRBV12-3/TRBV12-4	TRBJ2-5	CASSFRSETSSQETQYF
TRBV27	TRBJ2-7	CASIATGGYEQYF
TRBV10-1	TRBJ2-3	CASSSGLAGGNTQYF
TRBV6-6	TRBJ1-5	CASSSETANQPQHF